This T cell receptor beta chain was obtained from a study of OX40 agonist ivuxolimab in advanced cancers. The method was immunoSEQ multiplex PCR; TCRdb's version includes in-frame clones alone and lacks a portion of them. The repertoire includes under 100,000 clones, around nine tenths of them detected once, and 0.72% sits in the top ten. This CDR3 is built from 16 residues. In germline, CDR1 is SGHRS, CDR2 YFSETQ. J lost 0 bases, V lost 3 bases, and 5 bases had no gene match. This clone was observed once. This receptor was identified in an adult with an advanced solid tumor such as melanoma, head and neck, liver or kidney cancer. The chain employs TRBV5-1 and TRBJ1-3; 8 nucleotides align to TRBD1. The source was CD4+ or CD8+ T cells sorted from blood, collected in a trial of the OX40 agonist ivuxolimab. CDR3 residues: CASSWGGQDSGNTIYF. In nucleotides, the CDR3 is TGCGCCAGCAGCTGGGGGGGACAGGACTCTGGAAACACCATATATTTT.